The 27 T cell receptor beta chains listed next were all sequenced from one sample in a study of blood T cell repertoires in COVID-19. Produced via immunoSEQ multiplex PCR; TCRdb's table is partial and in-frame only. This repertoire shows roughly 330,000 clones, approximately 88% found once; its top ten account for 5%. The specimen sequenced was PBMCs or T cells enriched from blood (not recorded which). These receptors originate from a man aged 30 to 39 who had recovered from COVID-19.

In nucleotides, the CDR3 is TGTGCCAGCAGCTTAGGATTTTCGGGTAGCTCCTATAATTCACCCCTCCACTTT. Translating it yields CASSLGFSGSSYNSPLHF. The chain recombines TRBV11-2 with TRBJ1-6; D remains unclear. Trimming stripped 1 base from V and 0 bases from J, with 13 bases between. The CDR3 runs 18 residues. Germline V gene sequence: CDR1 SGHAT, CDR2 FQNNGV.

This clone was recorded only once. The chain carries TRBV6-1 and TRBJ2-7; maybe TRBD2 (5 bases). Looked up from germline, CDR1 is MNHNS and CDR2 is SASEGT. This CDR3 is built from 14 residues. V gave up 1 base and J gave up 0 bases, with 7 bases separating them. The CDR3 nucleotides are TGTGCCAGCAGTGAAGAAGGGAGCTCCTACGAGCAGTACTTC. Translating gives CASSEEGSSYEQYF.

J is TRBJ2-3 and V is TRBV19, with 9 bases fitting TRBD1. Germline V gives CDR1 LNHDA, CDR2 SQIVND (reference sequence). This CDR3 has 16 amino acids. V shed 2 bases and J 2 bases; nucleotides not matched to a gene: 5. This CDR3 is CASSIIWTGVTDTQYF. For the CDR3, the DNA is TGTGCCAGTAGTATAATCTGGACAGGGGTCACAGATACGCAGTATTTT.

The chain employs TRBV27 and TRBJ2-5; 8 nucleotides match TRBD2. Germline CDR1 MNHEY, CDR2 SMNVEV (reference sequence). This CDR3 contains 16 residues. Trimming cost V 0 bases and J 5 bases; bases outside gene matches: 8. This chain's CDR3 is CASSLSRRGAAETQYF. Written as DNA, the CDR3 is TGTGCCAGCAGTTTATCCCGGCGGGGGGCCGCGGAGACCCAGTACTTC.

V gene TRBV30 combines with J gene TRBJ1-1, with a weak D call TRBD1 (5 bases). V was shortened by 8 bases and J by 7 bases, with 11 bases between the two germline ends. The CDR3 is made up of 10 amino acids. Germline CDR1 GTSNPN, CDR2 SVGIG (reference sequence). CDR3 in DNA: TGTGCCGGGGCGGGAGGTGAAGCTTTCTTT. Translated, it gives CAGAGGEAFF. The whole variable domain, filled in from reference TRBV30 and TRBJ1-1, reads SQTIHQWPATLVQPVGSPLSLECTVEGTSNPNLYWYRQAAGRGLQLLFYSVGIGQISSEVPQNLSASRPQDRQFILSSKKLLLSDSGFYLCAGAGGEAFFGQGTRLTVV.

The chain joins TRBV18 to TRBJ2-5; no clear D gene. Trimming left V 3 bases short and J 2 bases short, with 4 bases between. The CDR3 is made up of 12 amino acids. Germline values: CDR1 KGHSH, CDR2 LQKENI. The CDR3 region is CASSPTQETQYF. CDR3 DNA sequence: TGTGCCAGCTCACCGACTCAAGAGACCCAGTACTTC.

The genes are TRBV5-6 and TRBJ1-2, with no clear D. CDR3 length: 12 amino acids. Germline CDR1 SGHDT, CDR2 YYEEEE. Trimming left V 0 bases short and J 6 bases short, with 6 bases between. The CDR3 region has the DNA TGTGCCAGCAGCTTGGCGCTACATGGCTACACCTTC. Its protein is CASSLALHGYTF.

This clone was found once. The rearrangement joins TRBV2 to TRBJ1-6, with 9 bases lining up with TRBD1. V lost 6 bases, J lost 10 bases, and 7 bases stayed unmatched. The CDR3 has 14 residues. Germline V CDR1 and CDR2: SNHLY, FYNNEI. CDR3 bases: TGTGCCAGCAGGACCGGGACAGGGTCCTCACCCCTCCACTTT. It codes for CASRTGTGSSPLHF. Full variable domain (rest looked up from reference TRBV2 and TRBJ1-6): EPEVTQTPSHQVTQMGQEVILRCVPISNHLYFYWYRQILGQKVEFLVSFYNNEISEKSEIFDDQFSVERPDGSNFTLKIRSTKLEDSAMYFCASRTGTGSSPLHFGNGTRLTVT.

This sequence joins TRBV4-1 and TRBJ2-7, with TRBD2 matching 14 bases. This CDR3 is built from 17 residues. Germline V gene lookup returns CDR1 MGHRA and CDR2 YSYEKL. The ends lost 1 base at V and 4 bases at J; junction bases unmatched: 6. The CDR3 region has the DNA TGCGCCAGCAGCCAAGTAGGACTAGCGGGGGGAAAATACGAGCAGTACTTC. Protein sequence: CASSQVGLAGGKYEQYF.

The chain carries TRBV5-4 and TRBJ2-1; 9 bases are a match to TRBD2. J was trimmed by 10 bases and V by 4 bases; bases with no gene match: 6. The CDR3 totals 13 residues. Germline V gene data show CDR1 as SGHNT and CDR2 as YYREEE (reference sequence). The CDR3 region is CASSLATSGEQFF. Here the CDR3 DNA reads TGTGCCAGCAGCCTTGCTACTAGCGGGGAGCAGTTCTTC.

The genes are TRBV15 and TRBJ1-4, with D possibly being TRBD1 (6 bases). The germline V gene encodes CDR1 LNHNV and CDR2 YYDKDF (reference sequence). The CDR3 runs to 16 residues. V was clipped by 1 base and J by 4 bases, with 13 bases between them. The CDR3 spells CATSRVWEGDNEKLFF. The CDR3 nucleotides are TGTGCCACCAGCAGAGTTTGGGAGGGGGATAATGAAAAACTGTTTTTT.

This clone was detected only a few times. The chain links TRBV27 to TRBJ1-5; the D gene is possibly TRBD1 (5 bases). Germline V CDR1 and CDR2: MNHEY, SMNVEV (reference sequence). The CDR3 has 13 residues. Trimming removed 8 bases at V and 2 bases at J, with 10 bases between. The CDR3 DNA reads as TGTGCCAGCTCAGGGCTAGGCAATCAGCCCCAGCATTTT. The encoded protein is CASSGLGNQPQHF.

This clone showed up just once. The chain uses TRBV9 and TRBJ2-7, with 9 bases identical to TRBD1. This CDR3 has 15 amino acids. Trimming took 4 bases from V and 2 from J; bases not matched to a gene: 7. Germline CDR1 reads SGDLS; CDR2 reads YYNGEE. For the CDR3, the DNA is TGTGCCAGCAGCTTTCGACAGGGGGATCCCTACGAGCAGTACTTC. It translates to CASSFRQGDPYEQYF.

V gene TRBV5-1 combines with J gene TRBJ2-5; the D is unclear. CDR1 is SGHRS and CDR2 is YFSETQ in the germline V gene. The CDR3 spans 14 residues. Trimming removed 3 bases from V and 4 bases from J, with 13 bases in between. CDR3 in DNA: TGCGCCAGCAGCTCCGTTGAAGGCGGAGAGACCCAGTACTTC. Translated, it gives CASSSVEGGETQYF. The full variable domain, with the rest looked up from reference TRBV5-1 and TRBJ2-5, is KAGVTQTPRYLIKTRGQQVTLSCSPISGHRSVSWYQQTPGQGLQFLFEYFSETQRNKGNFPGRFSGRQFSNSRSEMNVSTLELGDSALYLCASSSVEGGETQYFGPGTRLLVL.

CDR3 nucleotide sequence: TGTGCCAGCAGCTTAGGGGGGGAGGGTAATTCACCCCTCCACTTT. This gives the protein CASSLGGEGNSPLHF. J is TRBJ1-6 and V is TRBV7-8; possibly TRBD1 for D (5 bases). The CDR3 spans 15 residues. Germline V gene sequence: CDR1 SGHVS, CDR2 FQNEAQ. V lost 1 base and J lost 6, with 10 bases in between.

The chain uses TRBV28 and TRBJ2-2; 13 bases are shared with TRBD2. The V segment lost 7 bases and the J segment 4 bases; nucleotides outside the gene matches: 6. CDR3 length equals 16 residues. Germline V CDR1 and CDR2: MDHEN, SYDVKM. The CDR3, as DNA: TGTGCCAGCATTACTAGCGGGGGGGCGAGCACCGGGGAGCTGTTTTTT. Translating gives CASITSGGASTGELFF. Supplemented by reference TRBV28 and TRBJ2-2, the full variable domain reads DVKVTQSSRYLVKRTGEKVFLECVQDMDHENMFWYRQDPGLGLRLIYFSYDVKMKEKGDIPEGYSVSREKKERFSLILESASTNQTSMYLCASITSGGASTGELFFGEGSRLTVL.

The chain couples TRBV12-3 or TRBV12-4 to TRBJ2-7, with 9 bases fitting TRBD1. The trim removed 8 bases at V and 11 bases at J, leaving 13 bases unmatched. CDR3 length: 13 amino acids. In DNA, the CDR3 is TGTGCCAGCCGCCCGAGTCTCCGGGACAGGGAGTACTTC. Protein product: CASRPSLRDREYF.

The chain links TRBV18 to TRBJ1-1, with a weak D call TRBD1 (5 bases). V lost 3 bases, J lost 1 base, and 9 bases lay in between. Germline V gene sequence: CDR1 KGHSH, CDR2 LQKENI. This CDR3 has 14 amino acids. The chain's CDR3 is CASSPKTENTEAFF. The DNA of the CDR3 is TGTGCCAGCTCACCCAAGACAGAGAACACTGAAGCTTTCTTT. Combining the CDR3 with reference TRBV18 and TRBJ1-1 gives the whole variable domain NAGVMQNPRHLVRRRGQEARLRCSPMKGHSHVYWYRQLPEEGLKFMVYLQKENIIDESGMPKERFSAEFPKEGPSILRIQQVVRGDSAAYFCASSPKTENTEAFFGQGTRLTVV.

The chain links TRBV9 to TRBJ1-5, with 7 bases lining up with TRBD1. Germline V gene sequence: CDR1 SGDLS, CDR2 YYNGEE. The CDR3 is 15 amino acids. V was pared by 0 bases and J by 9 bases, with 9 bases of the junction left unmatched. CDR3 nucleotides: TGTGCCAGCAGCGTAGGCTCACAGGGGAGTGCGCCCCAGCATTTT. Translated: CASSVGSQGSAPQHF. Based on the CDR3 plus reference TRBV9 and TRBJ1-5, the full variable domain is DSGVTQTPKHLITATGQRVTLRCSPRSGDLSVYWYQQSLDQGLQFLIQYYNGEERAKGNILERFSAQQFPDLHSELNLSSLELGDSALYFCASSVGSQGSAPQHFGDGTRLSIL.

V usage is TRBV4-2 and J usage is TRBJ1-2, with D unclear. V lost 1 base, J lost 3 bases, and 12 bases lay in between. This CDR3 is 15 amino acids long. CDR1 LGHNA and CDR2 YNFKEQ come from the germline V gene. CDR3 in amino acids: CASSQATTVYYGYTF. For the CDR3, the DNA is TGTGCCAGCAGCCAAGCAACCACAGTTTACTATGGCTACACCTTC.

The V call is TRBV21-1, the J call TRBJ2-1; the D segment call TRBD2 is taken from the table without a DNA check. TRBV21-1 is a pseudogene. The CDR3 runs 19 residues. The CDR3 DNA follows: TGTGCCAGCAGCGCTCCCCCCGGTAGCGGGCTTTATTCCTACAATGAGCAGTTCTTC. This codes for CASSAPPGSGLYSYNEQFF.

This chain connects TRBV11-2 to TRBJ2-1; D may be TRBD2 (6 bases). In germline, CDR1 is SGHAT, CDR2 FQNNGV. V lost 8 bases to trimming and J lost 2 bases, with 10 bases between them. This CDR3 comprises 13 residues. DNA for the CDR3: TGTGCCAGCGGGCGGGGACCCTACAATGAGCAGTTCTTC. It codes for CASGRGPYNEQFF.

The V and J genes are TRBV11-2 and TRBJ1-1; 11 bases fit TRBD1. The V gene end was trimmed by 4 bases and the J gene end by 1 base; junction bases not matched to a gene: 8. Germline CDR1 is SGHAT and CDR2 is FQNNGV. The CDR3 is 17 residues long. The CDR3 coding sequence is TGTGCCAGCAGCTGGTCCCGGGACAGGGGGACGAACACTGAAGCTTTCTTT. It codes for CASSWSRDRGTNTEAFF.

The V call is TRBV7-3, the J call TRBJ2-2, with 8 positions matching TRBD1. J was trimmed by 5 bases and V by 4 bases; bases with no gene match: 12. CDR1 is SGHTA and CDR2 is FQGTGA in the germline V gene. This CDR3 has 17 amino acids. This chain's CDR3 is CASSSAFQGAKTGELFF. CDR3 bases: TGTGCCAGCAGCTCGGCCTTTCAGGGGGCTAAGACCGGGGAGCTGTTTTTT.

The CDR3, as DNA: TGCAGCCATCGGGGAGGCTACCAAGAGACCCAGTACTTC. This codes for CSHRGGYQETQYF. The gene calls are TRBV29-1 and TRBJ2-5; D possibly corresponds to TRBD2 (6 bases). Germline V gene sequence: CDR1 SQVTM, CDR2 ANQGSEA. The V gene lost 8 bases and the J gene lost 0 bases, with 13 bases spanning the gap. The CDR3 is 13 residues long.

J is TRBJ1-1 and V is TRBV5-6; 7 bases are a match to TRBD1. Germline V CDR1 and CDR2: SGHDT, YYEEEE. CDR3 length: 14 residues. V shed 3 bases, J shed 2 bases, and the junction held 4 bases outside the gene matches. The CDR3 loop is CASSWGQINTEAFF. The CDR3 nucleotides are TGTGCCAGCAGCTGGGGACAGATAAACACTGAAGCTTTCTTT.

The chain is built from TRBV3-1 (or the pseudogene TRBV3-2) and TRBJ1-1; D might be TRBD1 (5 bases). The germline V gene has CDR1 LGHDT and CDR2 YNNKEL (reference sequence). The CDR3 runs to 14 residues. V lost 5 bases, J lost 1 base, and 11 bases lay in between. This CDR3 reads CASSYPGGNTEAFF. CDR3 coding DNA: TGTGCCAGCAGCTACCCGGGGGGGAACACTGAAGCTTTCTTT.